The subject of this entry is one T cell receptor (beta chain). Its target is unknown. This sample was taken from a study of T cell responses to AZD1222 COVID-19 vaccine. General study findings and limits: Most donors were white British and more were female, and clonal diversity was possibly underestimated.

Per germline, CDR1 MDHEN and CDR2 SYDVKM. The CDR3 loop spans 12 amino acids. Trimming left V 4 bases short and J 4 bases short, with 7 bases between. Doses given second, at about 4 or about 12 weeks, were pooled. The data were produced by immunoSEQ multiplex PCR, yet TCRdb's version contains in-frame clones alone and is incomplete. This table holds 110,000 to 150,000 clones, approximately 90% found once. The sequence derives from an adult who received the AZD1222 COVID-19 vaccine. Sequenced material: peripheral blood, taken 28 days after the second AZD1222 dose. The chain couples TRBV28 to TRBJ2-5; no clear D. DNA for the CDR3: TGTGCCAGCAGTTCGGTAGGAGAGACCCAGTACTTC. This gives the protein CASSSVGETQYF.